This is a list of T cell receptor beta chains from one sample in a study of T cell changes during pregnancy in multiple sclerosis. TCRdb's copy holds only in-frame clones and misses some; the assay was immunoSEQ multiplex PCR. The table shows tens of thousands of clones, with approximately 90% occurring only once. The sample in question was peripheral blood, obtained before pregnancy. All receptors come from a female donor with multiple sclerosis, enrolled in a pregnancy study. Each CDR3 is given without its conserved first and last residue.

v_gene: TRBV5-1; CDR3aa: ASSLGAGRTDTQY
v_gene: TRBV29-1; CDR3aa: SVEEAGYGYT
v_gene: TRBV11-2; CDR3aa: ASSQHLAGVEQF
v_gene: TRBV5-1; CDR3aa: ASSLARGEGADTGELF
v_gene: TRBV6-4; CDR3aa: ASRGNRGRAF
v_gene: TRBV7-2; CDR3aa: ASSPTGNTGELF
v_gene: TRBV7-9; CDR3aa: ASSLAGVSYNEQF
v_gene: TRBV11-2; CDR3aa: ASSLGEQVGSLNEQF
v_gene: TRBV5-1; CDR3aa: ASSFDRGDTQY
v_gene: TRBV5-1; CDR3aa: ASSFQGGTNTGELF
v_gene: TRBV5-1; CDR3aa: ASSLGGGSYNEQF
v_gene: TRBV5-4; CDR3aa: ASSLGGGSYNEQF
v_gene: TRBV5-1; CDR3aa: ASSPGQYQETQY
v_gene: TRBV6-1; CDR3aa: ASSEFPKIAGLYEQY
v_gene: TRBV29-1; CDR3aa: SAHTGDDLEAF
v_gene: TRBV2; CDR3aa: ASSETWTSGTSTDTQY
v_gene: TRBV6-5; CDR3aa: ASRLRGGGYNEQF
v_gene: TRBV25-1; CDR3aa: ASWDSPGGEQY
v_gene: TRBV7-2; CDR3aa: ASSLVGGQTDTQY
v_gene: TRBV7-3; CDR3aa: ASSAGPNNEQF
v_gene: TRBV10-3; CDR3aa: AISERAGGDEQF
v_gene: TRBV27; CDR3aa: ASSLMGAGDIQY
v_gene: TRBV7-6; CDR3aa: ASSLATGRGSGELF
v_gene: TRBV4-3; CDR3aa: ASSQDLRFGDTQY
v_gene: TRBV28; CDR3aa: ASSWDRDREYWITGELF
v_gene: TRBV4-1; CDR3aa: ASSLTFVGAGETQY
v_gene: TRBV10-3; CDR3aa: ATGQGLVTEAF
v_gene: TRBV5-5; CDR3aa: ASSSNLQGAFSYEQY
v_gene: TRBV18; CDR3aa: ASSPRLGKMGTGQISYEQY
v_gene: TRBV11-2; CDR3aa: ASSPSGGAGYEQY
v_gene: TRBV5-4; CDR3aa: ASSLGTAGNTIY
v_gene: TRBV5-1; CDR3aa: ASSLVRGRDMNTEAF
v_gene: TRBV28; CDR3aa: ASSPGTTNYGYT
v_gene: TRBV28; CDR3aa: ASRETVPDTQY
v_gene: TRBV4-1; CDR3aa: ASRRLGGGPWNEQF
v_gene: TRBV19; CDR3aa: ASSIQQAGRGQPQH
v_gene: TRBV7-2; CDR3aa: ASSLDRGRNQPQH
v_gene: TRBV27; CDR3aa: ASSVHRGSSTEAF